This passage covers 18 T cell receptor beta chains from one sample sequenced in a study of blood T cells in healthy people across ages (dated by TCRdb to about 2015). Receptor amplification or capture employed 5' RACE. Sequencing was performed on an Illumina HiSeq 2500. A second PCR of roughly 7 to 11 cycles was performed with a sample-barcoded 5' primer and a J-beta primer mix. Clones were called with MiXCR by TCRdb after fastp trimmed the public reads at Q25, and only in-frame beta chains were retained. Duplicate CDR3 protein sequences are folded into a single record with the most common DNA and genes. The sample table holds roughly 1.5 million distinct CDR3 sequences, of which approximately 39% were seen once. Of the sample, about 3.8% falls within the top ten clones. Source material: blood. These receptors were collected from a woman aged 18-30 years in good health.

This sequence joins TRBV7-2 and TRBJ1-2, with 7 bases lining up with TRBD1. The CDR3 has 14 amino acids. Germline loops: CDR1 SGHTA, CDR2 FQGNSA. The ends lost 5 bases at V and 4 bases at J; junction bases unmatched: 7. The CDR3 DNA reads as TGTGCCAGCAGCCCGCGGGGACAGTTCTATGGCTACACCTTC. It yields the protein CASSPRGQFYGYTF.

In its sample, this clonotype was seen many times. V and J are TRBV7-2 and TRBJ2-3, with D perhaps TRBD2 (6 bases). Germline CDR1 and CDR2: SGHTA and FQGNSA. CDR3 length: 15 residues. V lost 6 bases to trimming and J lost 1 base, with 14 bases between them. CDR3 sequence (DNA): TGTGCCAGCAGTCTAGCGTCCGGTCGCACAGATACGCAGTATTTT. This codes for CASSLASGRTDTQYF.

A few counts support this clonotype. The chain uses TRBV5-1 and TRBJ2-2, with 7 nucleotides matching TRBD1. The CDR3 is 14 amino acids. The germline CDR1 and CDR2 sequences are SGHRS and YFSETQ. V was pared by 3 bases and J by 8 bases, with 7 bases of the junction left unmatched. The DNA of the CDR3 is TGCGCCAGCAGCTCCGGGACAGTAGAAGGGGAGCTGTTTTTT. Translation gives CASSSGTVEGELFF.

A word on this clonotype: Germline is not matched at one junction end, which may reflect a read error. The rearrangement joins TRBV20-1 to TRBJ2-7; unclear D gene. CDR3 length equals 17 residues. Germline CDR1 and CDR2: DFQATT and SNEGSKA (reference sequence). DNA of the CDR3: TGCAGTGCTAGAGATACCCGGCAGCCCCTCGCCCTCTACGGGCAGTACTTC. Amino acids: CSARDTRQPLALYGQYF.

This chain links TRBV7-2 with TRBJ2-1, with a tentative D call TRBD2 (6 bases). V lost 2 bases and J 0 bases, leaving 17 bases between the germline ends. The CDR3 runs to 18 residues. Germline V gene sequence: CDR1 SGHTA, CDR2 FQGNSA. In DNA form, the CDR3 reads TGTGCCAGCAGCTTACTCTTAGATCGGGGGAGCTCCTACAATGAGCAGTTCTTC. Its translation is CASSLLLDRGSSYNEQFF.

This clonotype was detected a few times. CDR3 sequence reads: CASSVAGLNYNEQFF. The CDR3 bases are TGTGCCAGCAGCGTAGCAGGTCTAAACTACAATGAGCAGTTCTTC. This chain joins TRBV9 and TRBJ2-1; D remains ambiguous. Per the germline V gene, CDR1 is SGDLS and CDR2 is YYNGEE. The germline V and J ends were trimmed by 0 bases and 3 bases, with 10 bases remaining between them. The CDR3 sequence is 15 residues long.

This clonotype was recorded a few times. This chain connects TRBV29-1 to TRBJ1-1; D unclear. CDR3 length: 11 residues. Germline CDR1 and CDR2: SQVTM and ANQGSEA. V lost 3 bases and J lost 4, with 6 bases in between. CDR3 DNA sequence: TGCAGCGTTGATGGAACCACTGAAGCTTTCTTT. Translation gives CSVDGTTEAFF. Filled out from reference TRBV29-1 and TRBJ1-1, the complete variable domain reads SAVISQKPSRDICQRGTSLTIQCQVDSQVTMMFWYRQQPGQSLTLIATANQGSEATYESGFVIDKFPISRPNLTFSTLTVSNMSPEDSSIYLCSVDGTTEAFFGQGTRLTVV.

As concerns this clonotype: This may arise from a read error, as a much more abundant clone is one base away. The gene calls are TRBV9 and TRBJ2-1, with TRBD2 matching over 9 bases. There are 15 residues in the CDR3. Germline assignment: CDR1 SGDLS and CDR2 YYNGEE. Here the CDR3 reads CASSVGLADYSEQFF. CDR3 coding DNA: TGTGCCAGCAGCGTGGGACTAGCAGACTACAGTGAGCAGTTCTTC.

The rearrangement uses TRBV7-9 and TRBJ2-3, with a tentative D call TRBD2 (5 bases). Germline CDR1 is SEHNR and CDR2 is FQNEAQ (reference sequence). Trimming took off 5 bases at V and 2 bases at J, with 14 bases between the two ends. This CDR3 is 15 amino acids long. In DNA form, the CDR3 reads TGTGCCAGCAGCCGGAAGTGGGAGCTCACAGATACGCAGTATTTT. Protein product: CASSRKWELTDTQYF.

In its sample, this clonotype was seen a few times. The chain couples TRBV20-1 to TRBJ1-2; tentatively, D is TRBD1 (6 bases). The CDR3 covers 11 residues. From germline, CDR1 is DFQATT and CDR2 SNEGSKA (reference sequence). V dropped 4 bases and J dropped 6 bases, with 9 bases sitting between them. CDR3 sequence reads: CSATQGHGYTF. The DNA of the CDR3 is TGCAGTGCTACACAGGGCCATGGCTACACCTTC.

This clonotype was recorded a few times. The chain joins TRBV11-2 to TRBJ2-7; 12 nucleotides align to TRBD1. From germline, CDR1 is SGHAT and CDR2 FQNNGV. V shed 5 bases and J 4 bases; nucleotides not matched to a gene: 6. This CDR3 has 15 amino acids. The DNA for the CDR3 is TGTGCCAGCAGCCACCCGGGACAGGGGGCTTACGAGCAGTACTTC. It yields the protein CASSHPGQGAYEQYF.

This clonotype has ten or more counts. This chain connects TRBV18 to TRBJ2-7; D is possibly TRBD1 (6 bases). Looked up from germline, CDR1 is KGHSH and CDR2 is LQKENI. Trimming stripped 4 bases from V and 2 bases from J, with 9 bases between. This CDR3 region has 13 residues. The CDR3, as DNA: TGTGCCAGCTCACAGGGGGTAACCTACGAGCAGTACTTC. The encoded protein is CASSQGVTYEQYF.

As DNA, the CDR3 is TGCAGCGTTGCCCCCGGGGCCCACTACGAGCAGTACTTC. Protein sequence: CSVAPGAHYEQYF. The rearrangement joins TRBV29-1 to TRBJ2-7, with D perhaps assigned TRBD1 or TRBD2 (5 bases each). CDR1 is SQVTM and CDR2 is ANQGSEA in the germline V gene. The V end was cut by 4 bases, the J end by 3 bases, with 13 bases between. The length of the CDR3 is 13 residues.

This clonotype was detected a few times. V gene TRBV9 combines with J gene TRBJ2-1, with 10 positions matching TRBD2. Germline trimming cut 4 bases from V and 5 bases from J; bases unmatched to any gene: 6. This CDR3 is 15 amino acids long. CDR1 and CDR2 from the germline V gene are SGDLS and YYNGEE. CDR3 sequence reads: CASSLSGGDDNEQFF. The CDR3 DNA reads as TGTGCCAGCAGCTTAAGCGGGGGGGATGACAATGAGCAGTTCTTC.

Worth noting for this clonotype: This likely comes from a read error, as the CDR3 has no conserved phenylalanine or tryptophan at its end. The chain combines TRBV4-3 with TRBJ2-5, with TRBD2 identical over 9 bases. Germline V gene sequence: CDR1 LGHNA, CDR2 YSLEER. V lost 4 bases and J lost 4; bases outside the gene matches: 7. CDR3 length: 15 residues. The CDR3 spells CASSRAGGRAETQYL. In DNA, the CDR3 is TGCGCCAGCAGCCGAGCGGGCGGGAGGGCAGAGACCCAGTACTTG.

DNA for the CDR3: TGTGCCAGCAGAGATACTAGCGGGGGGAGCTCCTACAATGAGCAGTTCTTC. This codes for CASRDTSGGSSYNEQFF. The V gene is TRBV6-1, the J gene TRBJ2-1; TRBD2 matches 12 bases. This CDR3 spans 17 amino acids. V shed 6 bases and J 0 bases; nucleotides not matched to a gene: 6. CDR1 and CDR2 (germline): MNHNS, SASEGT.

This clonotype was seen just once. The chain combines TRBV7-3 with TRBJ2-3; 8 nucleotides align to TRBD2. Germline-derived CDR1 and CDR2 are SGHTA and FQGTGA. This CDR3 is built from 15 residues. V gave up 5 bases and J gave up 6 bases; unmatched junction bases: 10. The CDR3 nucleotides are TGTGCCAGCAGCCTCACGCCGGGAGGGTATGATACGCAGTATTTT. It is translated as CASSLTPGGYDTQYF.

This sequence joins TRBV9 and TRBJ2-1, with 8 bases identical to TRBD2. Germline V gene data show CDR1 as SGDLS and CDR2 as YYNGEE. V gave up 0 bases and J gave up 5 bases; unmatched junction bases: 7. The CDR3 has 16 residues. CDR3 sequence: CASSVDGAGVNNEQFF. The CDR3 nucleotides read TGTGCCAGCAGCGTAGACGGAGCGGGGGTTAACAATGAGCAGTTCTTC.